The next 17 T cell receptor beta chains were all read from a single sample in a study of T cells in Graves' hyperthyroidism and ophthalmopathy. The CDR3 regions of TCR beta were amplified from RNA transcripts. Researchers ran a first-round RT-PCR on the TCR CDR3 using the HTBI primer set. TCRdb ran MiXCR on the multiplex PCR reads and lists one entry per CDR3 protein. The repertoire has roughly 700,000 distinct CDR3 sequences, 15% to 20% of them found once; the top ten carry about a sixth. The sequencing sample was made of blood. The receptors here all came from a man aged 45-60 years with Graves' hyperthyroidism.

In this sample, this clonotype turned up a few times. This chain joins TRBV4-1 and TRBJ2-5; maybe TRBD2 (6 bases). The V end was cut by 5 bases, the J end by 4 bases, with 20 bases between. CDR3 length equals 16 residues. Looked up from germline, CDR1 is MGHRA and CDR2 is YSYEKL. CDR3 amino acids: CASSSRQLGAGETQYF. The CDR3 region has the DNA TGCGCCAGCAGCTCCCGCCAATTGGGAGCGGGAGAGACCCAGTACTTC.

This clonotype was detected only a few times. The J gene is TRBJ2-7, the V gene TRBV7-9; tentative D call: TRBD2 (5 bases). The germline V gene has CDR1 SEHNR and CDR2 FQNEAQ (reference sequence). Trimming left V 1 base short and J 6 bases short, with 16 bases between. The length of the CDR3 is 15 residues. This chain's CDR3 is CASSLVRGNSVEQYF. The DNA for the CDR3 is TGTGCCAGCAGCTTAGTTCGGGGTAACTCCGTCGAGCAGTACTTC.

The chain employs TRBV7-2 and TRBJ2-1, with a possible D match to TRBD2 (5 bases). The CDR3 has 13 residues. Germline V gene lookup returns CDR1 SGHTA and CDR2 FQGNSA. Trimming removed 6 bases from V and 9 bases from J, with 15 bases in between. The CDR3, as DNA: TGTGCCAGCAGTCCGTGGACTTCGGGTGAGCAGTTCTTC. Translating gives CASSPWTSGEQFF.

The table lists this clonotype with a few counts. This sequence joins TRBV19 and TRBJ2-1; tentatively, D is TRBD2 (6 bases). The germline V gene encodes CDR1 LNHDA and CDR2 SQIVND (reference sequence). V gave up 6 bases and J gave up 14 bases, with 17 bases separating them. The length of the CDR3 is 12 residues. The CDR3 DNA is TGTGCCAGTAGCACTTCCGGGAGCGCCAAGTTCTTC. The encoded protein is CASSTSGSAKFF. The full variable domain, rest sourced from reference TRBV19 and TRBJ2-1, is DGGITQSPKYLFRKEGQNVTLSCEQNLNHDAMYWYRQDPGQGLRLIYYSQIVNDFQKGDIAEGYSVSREKKESFPLTVTSAQKNPTAFYLCASSTSGSAKFFGPGTRLTVL.

The sample holds many counts of this clonotype. CDR3 sequence: CATSDLTVTGELFF. In DNA, the CDR3 is TGTGCCACCAGTGATTTGACAGTAACCGGGGAGCTGTTTTTT. The chain couples TRBV24-1 to TRBJ2-2; D call uncertain. The CDR3 is made up of 14 amino acids. CDR1 KGHDR and CDR2 SFDVKD come from the germline V gene. Trimming stripped 0 bases from V and 5 bases from J, with 6 bases between.

This clonotype was seen only a few times. V usage is TRBV7-6 and J usage is TRBJ1-5; tentatively, D is TRBD1 (5 bases). The germline CDR1 and CDR2 sequences are SGHVS and FNYEAQ. The ends were cut back, 1 base at V and 2 bases at J, with 12 bases in the middle. The CDR3 covers 16 residues. The chain's CDR3 is CASSLEPGQGNQPQHF. CDR3 in DNA: TGTGCCAGCAGCTTAGAGCCAGGGCAGGGCAATCAGCCCCAGCATTTT. Combining the CDR3 with reference TRBV7-6 and TRBJ1-5 gives the whole variable domain GAGVSQSPRYKVTKRGQDVALRCDPISGHVSLYWYRQALGQGPEFLTYFNYEAQQDKSGLPNDRFSAERPEGSISTLTIQRTEQRDSAMYRCASSLEPGQGNQPQHFGDGTRLSIL.

This clonotype has a handful of counts. With a much larger clone just one base away, this may be a read error. The rearrangement uses TRBV28 and TRBJ1-2; 11 bases fit TRBD1. This CDR3 contains 16 residues. Germline V CDR1 and CDR2: MDHEN, SYDVKM. CDR3 in amino acids: CANSPNQDRGRKGYTF. The CDR3 DNA reads as TGTGCCAACAGTCCCAACCAGGACAGGGGGCGAAAGGGCTACACCTTC.

Only a few counts were recorded for this clonotype. The gene calls are TRBV24-1 and TRBJ2-7, with 11 bases lining up with TRBD2. CDR3 size: 13 residues. J lost 5 bases, V lost 11 bases, and 7 bases had no gene match. Germline CDR1 and CDR2: KGHDR and SFDVKD. In nucleotides, the CDR3 is TGTGCCATCTCCGGGACTAGCGGCCACGAGCAGTACTTC. Amino acids: CAISGTSGHEQYF.

This clonotype was observed many times. The chain links TRBV2 to TRBJ2-1, with D tentatively TRBD2 (5 bases). Trimming removed 10 bases from V and 0 bases from J, with 16 bases in between. Germline loops: CDR1 SNHLY, CDR2 FYNNEI. CDR3 length: 15 residues. CDR3 nucleotides: TGTGCCACCGAGAGGAGGCCAAACTCCTACAATGAGCAGTTCTTC. Its protein product is CATERRPNSYNEQFF.

This clonotype was detected a few times. V and J are TRBV19 and TRBJ2-1; 11 positions match TRBD2. The CDR3 contains 15 residues. Germline CDR1 is LNHDA and CDR2 is SQIVND (reference sequence). Trimming removed 6 bases from V and 5 bases from J; junction bases left unmatched: 6. The CDR3 is CASRLAGGSNNEQFF. CDR3 nucleotide sequence: TGTGCCAGTAGGCTAGCGGGAGGTAGCAACAATGAGCAGTTCTTC.

The sample holds a few counts of this clonotype. The V and J genes are TRBV3-1 and TRBJ2-6; possibly TRBD2 for D (5 bases). V was cut by 5 bases and J by 0 bases, with 23 bases left in between. Germline loops: CDR1 LGHDT, CDR2 YNNKEL (reference sequence). The CDR3 has 20 residues. CDR3 residues: CASSEPGVEYSFSGANVLTF. The CDR3 DNA reads TGTGCCAGCAGCGAACCCGGGGTAGAGTATTCGTTCTCTGGGGCCAACGTCCTGACTTTC.

The chain uses TRBV6-2 or TRBV6-3 and TRBJ2-1, with 7 bases fitting TRBD1. The CDR3 is made up of 16 amino acids. With V trimmed by 5 bases and J by 6 bases, 13 bases remained unmatched. Germline V gene sequence: CDR1 MNHEY, CDR2 SVGEGT. DNA for the CDR3: TGTGCCAGCAGTCAGATAGGGGGCCTCCCATTCAATGAGCAGTTCTTC. Translation gives CASSQIGGLPFNEQFF.

There are many counts of this clonotype. This chain joins TRBV2 and TRBJ2-1; D is undetermined. Germline lookup yields CDR1 SNHLY and CDR2 FYNNEI. V was trimmed by 1 base and J by 4 bases, leaving 2 bases between them. The CDR3 sequence is 12 residues long. CDR3 protein: CASSEGYNEQFF. DNA of the CDR3: TGTGCCAGCAGTGAAGGATACAATGAGCAGTTCTTC.

This clonotype was detected many times. V is TRBV7-2 and J is TRBJ2-1; no reliable D call. This CDR3 is 13 amino acids long. Germline lookup yields CDR1 SGHTA and CDR2 FQGNSA. V lost 3 bases, J lost 3 bases, and 6 bases lay in between. CDR3 DNA: TGTGCCAGCAGCTTGGAGCACTACAATGAGCAGTTCTTC. Translating it yields CASSLEHYNEQFF.

Many counts were recorded for this clonotype. The J gene is TRBJ2-3, the V gene TRBV16; D uncertain. CDR3 length: 15 amino acids. Germline values: CDR1 KGHSY, CDR2 FQNENV. Trimming removed 2 bases from V and 2 bases from J, with 11 bases in between. The CDR3 DNA reads TGTGCCAGCAGCCAAGGGCGCGAACCCACAGATACGCAGTATTTT. Translating gives CASSQGREPTDTQYF.

The chain couples TRBV19 to TRBJ1-5; D remains ambiguous. The CDR3 is 15 residues long. Trimming shortened V by 3 bases and J by 0 bases, and 9 bases separated the two germline ends. Per the germline V gene, CDR1 is LNHDA and CDR2 is SQIVND (reference sequence). Here the CDR3 DNA reads TGTGCCAGTAGTATCAAGGAATATAGCAATCAGCCCCAGCATTTT. Its translation is CASSIKEYSNQPQHF. Combining the CDR3 with reference TRBV19 and TRBJ1-5 gives the whole variable domain DGGITQSPKYLFRKEGQNVTLSCEQNLNHDAMYWYRQDPGQGLRLIYYSQIVNDFQKGDIAEGYSVSREKKESFPLTVTSAQKNPTAFYLCASSIKEYSNQPQHFGDGTRLSIL.

The genes are TRBV20-1 and TRBJ2-3; D is unclear. Trimming shortened V by 5 bases and J by 0 bases, and 9 bases separated the two germline ends. The CDR3 is 13 amino acids. Germline CDR1 and CDR2: DFQATT and SNEGSKA (reference sequence). CDR3 bases: TGCAGTGCTCGGCAGACAAGCACAGATACGCAGTATTTT. Translation: CSARQTSTDTQYF.